Following are 32 T cell receptor beta chains from one sample sequenced in a study of OX40 agonist ivuxolimab in advanced cancers. Generated by immunoSEQ multiplex PCR, the TCRdb table keeps only in-frame clones and is missing some. This sample has about 40,000 clones, with approximately 82% found just once. The sequencing here drew on CD4+ or CD8+ T cells sorted from blood, taken in a trial of the OX40 agonist ivuxolimab. The receptors here all came from an adult with an advanced solid tumor such as melanoma, head and neck, liver or kidney cancer.

The V and J genes are TRBV30 and TRBJ2-2; a possible D gene is TRBD1 (6 bases). The CDR3 has 15 amino acids. Trimming removed 2 bases from V and 0 bases from J, with 10 bases in between. Germline V gene data show CDR1 as GTSNPN and CDR2 as SVGIG (reference sequence). CDR3 loop: CAWSHKGANTGELFF. DNA of the CDR3: TGTGCCTGGAGTCACAAGGGGGCGAACACCGGGGAGCTGTTTTTT. Full variable domain (remainder filled in from reference TRBV30 and TRBJ2-2): SQTIHQWPATLVQPVGSPLSLECTVEGTSNPNLYWYRQAAGRGLQLLFYSVGIGQISSEVPQNLSASRPQDRQFILSSKKLLLSDSGFYLCAWSHKGANTGELFFGEGSRLTVL.

The J gene is TRBJ2-7, the V gene TRBV6-6, with a possible D match to TRBD2 (6 bases). Germline V gene lookup returns CDR1 MNHNY and CDR2 SVGAGI (reference sequence). Trimming pared 8 bases from V and 6 bases from J, leaving 20 bases between. The CDR3 runs 14 residues. DNA for the CDR3: TGTGCCAGCGGTGGGGGGTCCAGCAGCATCGAGCAGTACTTC. Amino acids: CASGGGSSSIEQYF.

CDR3 in DNA: TGTGCCAGCAGCTCTGCGGGAGATACGCAGTATTTT. It encodes CASSSAGDTQYF. The V gene is TRBV7-9, the J gene TRBJ2-3; D may be TRBD2 (5 bases). The ends were cut back, 4 bases at V and 5 bases at J, with 7 bases in the middle. This CDR3 is built from 12 residues. Per the germline V gene, CDR1 is SEHNR and CDR2 is FQNEAQ (reference sequence). Full variable domain (remainder filled in from reference TRBV7-9 and TRBJ2-3): DTGVSQNPRHKITKRGQNVTFRCDPISEHNRLYWYRQTLGQGPEFLTYFQNEAQLEKSRLLSDRFSAERPKGSFSTLEIQRTEQGDSAMYLCASSSAGDTQYFGPGTRLTVL.

The rearrangement links TRBV7-9 to TRBJ2-1, with D hard to call. In germline, CDR1 is SEHNR, CDR2 FQNEAQ (reference sequence). V was shortened by 1 base and J by 6 bases, with 4 bases between the two germline ends. This CDR3 contains 12 residues. CDR3: CASSLVSNEQFF. CDR3 DNA: TGTGCCAGCAGCTTAGTTAGCAATGAGCAGTTCTTC.

In this sample, this clone turned up a few times. The chain employs TRBV7-2 and TRBJ2-5; 10 bases are shared with TRBD1. The CDR3 is 17 amino acids. CDR1 SGHTA and CDR2 FQGNSA come from the germline V gene. Trimming took 2 bases from V and 4 from J; bases not matched to a gene: 10. CDR3 amino acids: CASSLRGKTGGSETQYF. CDR3 DNA: TGTGCCAGCAGCTTAAGGGGGAAGACAGGGGGCTCAGAGACCCAGTACTTC.

The J gene is TRBJ2-2, the V gene TRBV18, with TRBD1 matching 9 bases. Germline CDR1 and CDR2: KGHSH and LQKENI. V trimming: 8 bases; J trimming: 6 bases; junction bases outside the gene matches: 10. There are 15 residues in the CDR3. In DNA form, the CDR3 reads TGTGCCAGCGCAACAGGGGGCGTAGGTCCCGGGGAGCTGTTTTTT. This sequence encodes CASATGGVGPGELFF.

V is TRBV2 and J is TRBJ1-3; D gene uncertain. The germline V and J ends were trimmed by 2 bases and 0 bases, with 11 bases remaining between them. The CDR3 has 16 residues. Per the germline V gene, CDR1 is SNHLY and CDR2 is FYNNEI. DNA of the CDR3: TGTGCCAGCAGTGAAAGGCAGCGATACTCTGGAAACACCATATATTTT. Translated: CASSERQRYSGNTIYF.

On this clone itself: The junction differs from germline at one of its ends, possibly a read error. CDR3: CASSLAGGAHEQFF. CDR3 DNA: TGTGCTAGCAGCTTAGCGGGGGGGGCCCATGAGCAGTTCTTC. The chain combines TRBV7-7 with TRBJ2-1; 11 nucleotides agree with TRBD2. Germline CDR1 and CDR2: SSHAT and FNYEAQ (reference sequence). The length of the CDR3 is 14 residues.

The rearrangement joins TRBV30 to TRBJ1-1; D uncertain. V was pared by 0 bases and J by 6 bases, with 11 bases between. This CDR3 has 13 amino acids. Per germline, CDR1 GTSNPN and CDR2 SVGIG (reference sequence). CDR3 sequence: CAWSVRKIAEAFF. CDR3 in DNA: TGTGCCTGGAGTGTACGTAAAATCGCTGAAGCTTTCTTT.

The V gene is TRBV7-2, the J gene TRBJ1-4, with a possible D match to TRBD1 (5 bases). CDR3 length equals 14 residues. CDR1 is SGHTA and CDR2 is FQGNSA in the germline V gene. V was pared by 3 bases and J by 5 bases, with 10 bases between. The CDR3 coding sequence is TGTGCCAGCAGCTTCGACAGAGGGAATGAAAAACTGTTTTTT. This codes for CASSFDRGNEKLFF. Using reference TRBV7-2 and TRBJ1-4 for the parts outside the CDR3, the full variable domain is GAGVSQSPSNKVTEKGKDVELRCDPISGHTALYWYRQSLGQGLEFLIYFQGNSAPDKSGLPSDRFSAERTGGSVSTLTIQRTQQEDSAVYLCASSFDRGNEKLFFGSGTQLSVL.

The chain is built from TRBV29-1 and TRBJ2-2; D may be TRBD2 (6 bases). V lost 7 bases and J 5 bases, leaving 17 bases between the germline ends. The germline V gene encodes CDR1 SQVTM and CDR2 ANQGSEA. The CDR3 has 14 residues. CDR3 sequence (DNA): TGCAGCGCCCCCCGCGGGACTGGGACCGGGGAGCTGTTTTTT. Translating it yields CSAPRGTGTGELFF.

This chain joins TRBV5-4 and TRBJ2-5; tentative D call: TRBD2 (6 bases). The V and J ends lost 10 bases and 1 base respectively, with 14 bases between them. Germline V CDR1 and CDR2: SGHNT, YYREEE (reference sequence). The CDR3 has 13 residues. This chain's CDR3 is CAAGREPQETQYF. In nucleotides, the CDR3 is TGTGCCGCCGGGCGGGAACCCCAAGAGACCCAGTACTTC.

The CDR3: CSAGGSNGYTF. In nucleotides, the CDR3 is TGCAGCGCAGGGGGTTCTAATGGCTACACCTTC. The chain recombines TRBV29-1 with TRBJ1-2, with 7 bases matching TRBD1. Trimming took 7 bases from V and 6 from J; bases not matched to a gene: 5. Germline V gene lookup returns CDR1 SQVTM and CDR2 ANQGSEA. This CDR3 region has 11 residues.

V and J are TRBV6-5 and TRBJ2-1; D is possibly TRBD1 (5 bases). The CDR3 length is 13 residues. Deletions cut 4 bases from V and 10 bases from J, with 14 bases between. CDR1 is MNHEY, CDR2 SVGAGI, per germline. In DNA form, the CDR3 reads TGTGCCAGCAGTTTGGGGCGTGCAGGGGAGCAGTTCTTC. It codes for CASSLGRAGEQFF.

V gene TRBV5-6 combines with J gene TRBJ1-5, with D unresolved. The CDR3 is 15 amino acids. Looked up from germline, CDR1 is SGHDT and CDR2 is YYEEEE. Trimming shortened V by 0 bases and J by 2 bases, and 9 bases separated the two germline ends. CDR3 loop: CASSLAPIGNQPQHF. DNA for the CDR3: TGTGCCAGCAGCTTGGCCCCAATCGGCAATCAGCCCCAGCATTTT.

A few counts support this clone. The gene calls are TRBV19 and TRBJ2-3; D not resolved. Trimming shortened V by 5 bases and J by 5 bases, and 8 bases separated the two germline ends. The CDR3 length is 12 residues. CDR1 and CDR2 (germline): LNHDA, SQIVND (reference sequence). This CDR3 reads CASSSHGDTQYF. The CDR3 DNA is TGTGCCAGTAGTTCCCATGGAGATACGCAGTATTTT.

CDR3 loop: CASSLPRANEKLFF. CDR3 DNA: TGTGCCAGCAGCCTCCCCAGGGCTAATGAAAAACTGTTTTTT. The chain joins TRBV7-9 to TRBJ1-4; maybe TRBD1 (5 bases). The CDR3 is made up of 14 amino acids. CDR1 SEHNR and CDR2 FQNEAQ come from the germline V gene (reference sequence). V lost 5 bases, J lost 3 bases, and 10 bases lay in between.

This chain connects TRBV7-9 to TRBJ2-1; 7 nucleotides line up with TRBD1. Germline V gives CDR1 SEHNR, CDR2 FQNEAQ (reference sequence). The length of the CDR3 is 17 residues. Losses at the gene ends were 5 bases for V and 5 bases for J; bases not matched to a gene: 15. CDR3 region: CASSPLPRQGRDNEQFF. The DNA of the CDR3 is TGTGCCAGCAGCCCTCTCCCCCGACAGGGTAGGGACAATGAGCAGTTCTTC. The full variable domain, its missing parts supplied by reference TRBV7-9 and TRBJ2-1, is DTGVSQNPRHKITKRGQNVTFRCDPISEHNRLYWYRQTLGQGPEFLTYFQNEAQLEKSRLLSDRFSAERPKGSFSTLEIQRTEQGDSAMYLCASSPLPRQGRDNEQFFGPGTRLTVL.

V gene TRBV7-9 combines with J gene TRBJ1-3; D remains ambiguous. Germline values: CDR1 SEHNR, CDR2 FQNEAQ (reference sequence). This CDR3 is 15 amino acids long. V was cut by 7 bases and J by 4 bases, with 17 bases left in between. Here the CDR3 DNA reads TGTGCCAGCACCTCACTAAGGGAGTGGGGAAACACCATATATTTT. It yields the protein CASTSLREWGNTIYF.

The chain links TRBV20-1 to TRBJ2-1; D gene unclear. Germline CDR1 and CDR2: DFQATT and SNEGSKA (reference sequence). Trimming removed 0 bases from V and 10 bases from J, with 7 bases in between. The CDR3 is made up of 11 amino acids. CDR3 protein: CSARDRYEQFF. The CDR3 DNA follows: TGCAGTGCTAGAGATCGGTACGAGCAGTTCTTC.

CDR3 DNA sequence: TGTGCCAGCAGCTTACGTGTCAGGACTAAACAGGGTATTGACTATGGCTACACCTTC. The encoded protein is CASSLRVRTKQGIDYGYTF. The rearrangement links TRBV11-2 to TRBJ1-2; a weak D match, TRBD1 (6 bases). Per the germline V gene, CDR1 is SGHAT and CDR2 is FQNNGV. This CDR3 has 19 residues. With 2 bases removed from V and 3 bases from J, the gap between germline ends came to 25 bases.

The gene calls are TRBV2 and TRBJ1-5; no definite D call. Germline-derived CDR1 and CDR2 are SNHLY and FYNNEI. The CDR3 extends over 14 amino acids. V gave up 4 bases and J gave up 6 bases, with 13 bases separating them. The DNA for the CDR3 is TGTGCCAGCAGTGTTGTTTCAGGAGGTCAGCCCCAGCATTTT. Its protein is CASSVVSGGQPQHF.

This chain links TRBV7-9 with TRBJ2-7; weak D call: TRBD1 (6 bases). Germline V lookup: CDR1 SEHNR, CDR2 FQNEAQ (reference sequence). The CDR3 totals 14 residues. The ends were cut back, 4 bases at V and 2 bases at J, with 12 bases in the middle. The DNA for the CDR3 is TGTGCCAGCAGCTGGGAGACAGGAGCCTACGAGCAGTACTTC. The encoded protein is CASSWETGAYEQYF.

The rearrangement uses TRBV11-2 and TRBJ2-5; TRBD2 might be the D (5 bases). V was clipped by 0 bases and J by 3 bases, with 11 bases between them. This CDR3 region has 15 residues. Germline CDR1 and CDR2: SGHAT and FQNNGV. This CDR3 reads CASSLDLKRKETQYF. In DNA form, the CDR3 reads TGTGCCAGCAGCTTAGATCTGAAGCGGAAAGAGACCCAGTACTTC.

This clone was recorded once. The rearrangement uses TRBV7-6 and TRBJ1-6; TRBD1 might be the D (5 bases). The V gene's germline CDR1 is SGHVS and CDR2 FNYEAQ. The CDR3 runs 15 residues. V was pared by 3 bases and J by 10 bases, with 16 bases between. CDR3 amino acids: CASSFSSWGLSPLHF. The CDR3 bases are TGTGCCAGCAGCTTTTCTAGTTGGGGCTTGTCACCCCTCCACTTT. Drawing the rest from reference TRBV7-6 and TRBJ1-6, the complete variable domain is GAGVSQSPRYKVTKRGQDVALRCDPISGHVSLYWYRQALGQGPEFLTYFNYEAQQDKSGLPNDRFSAERPEGSISTLTIQRTEQRDSAMYRCASSFSSWGLSPLHFGNGTRLTVT.

CDR3 protein: CASSPEVGSYTDTQYF. CDR3 DNA: TGTGCCAGCAGCCCAGAGGTTGGGAGTTATACAGATACGCAGTATTTT. The rearrangement uses TRBV4-2 and TRBJ2-3; perhaps TRBD2 as D (5 bases). The germline V gene has CDR1 LGHNA and CDR2 YNFKEQ. Trimming shortened V by 4 bases and J by 3 bases, and 17 bases separated the two germline ends. This CDR3 comprises 16 residues.

V usage is TRBV5-1 and J usage is TRBJ1-4; D might be TRBD1 (5 bases). Germline assignment: CDR1 SGHRS and CDR2 YFSETQ. The CDR3 is 15 amino acids. Between the trimmed V and J ends, which lost 5 bases and 0 bases, there was a span of 11 bases. CDR3 in DNA: TGCGCCAGCAGGAATCGACAGACAACTAATGAAAAACTGTTTTTT. Its protein is CASRNRQTTNEKLFF. Full variable domain (rest looked up from reference TRBV5-1 and TRBJ1-4): KAGVTQTPRYLIKTRGQQVTLSCSPISGHRSVSWYQQTPGQGLQFLFEYFSETQRNKGNFPGRFSGRQFSNSRSEMNVSTLELGDSALYLCASRNRQTTNEKLFFGSGTQLSVL.

This clone came up once. The genes are TRBV5-6 and TRBJ1-2; the D is unclear. CDR3 size: 15 residues. From germline, CDR1 is SGHDT and CDR2 YYEEEE. The V end lost 0 bases, the J end lost 3 bases, and 12 bases lay between the germline ends. The CDR3 DNA reads as TGTGCCAGCAGCTTGGCTGGGCCCGCCGACTATGGCTACACCTTC. Translated, it gives CASSLAGPADYGYTF.

V is TRBV28 and J is TRBJ2-5; D ambiguous. V shed 6 bases and J shed 4 bases, with 15 bases lying between them. Germline assignment: CDR1 MDHEN and CDR2 SYDVKM. The CDR3 contains 14 residues. In DNA, the CDR3 is TGTGCCAGCAGCACCACACGGGCCGCAGAGACCCAGTACTTC. As protein: CASSTTRAAETQYF.

This chain links TRBV15 with TRBJ2-5; TRBD1 matches 8 bases. This CDR3 has 16 residues. Trimming at V came to 3 bases and at J to 5 bases, leaving 11 bases not matched to a gene. Germline V gene data show CDR1 as LNHNV and CDR2 as YYDKDF (reference sequence). CDR3 in amino acids: CATSSAHRGTSETQYF. Here the CDR3 DNA reads TGTGCCACCAGCAGCGCACACAGGGGGACCAGTGAGACCCAGTACTTC.

V gene TRBV4-1 combines with J gene TRBJ2-7; 11 bases agree with TRBD2. The V and J ends lost 0 bases and 7 bases, in that order; junction bases with no gene match: 20. The CDR3 is 20 residues long. Germline V lookup: CDR1 MGHRA, CDR2 YSYEKL. The DNA for the CDR3 is TGCGCCAGCAGCCAAGATCCCCCCAGGGAACTTAGCGGGAGGGGCTGGGAGCAGTACTTC. Translated: CASSQDPPRELSGRGWEQYF.

V and J are TRBV23-1 and TRBJ2-7, with D maybe TRBD1 (6 bases). TRBV23-1 is an ORF for which the function is uncertain. Trimming cost V 6 bases and J 5 bases, with 14 bases left between them. The CDR3 length is 13 residues. The CDR3, as DNA: TGCGCCAGCAGATCTGGGGGCGCAAACGAGCAGTACTTC. Amino acid sequence: CASRSGGANEQYF.